This record covers a single TCR beta chain. This clone occurred a few times. This clone's antigen is unknown. No qualities accompany the bases; no much larger clone lies one base away. From V the trimming removes 4 bases and from J it removes 5 bases, while the gene matches leave 8 bases of the junction unaccounted for. The CDR3 has 14 amino acids, counting the end cysteine and phenylalanine. The entry retains the CDR3 DNA only, 42 bases that are in frame from base 1. CDR1 SQVTM and CDR2 ANQGSEA are derived from the germline V gene. TCRbeta CDR3 regions were amplified from genomic DNA using the immunoSEQ Assay, a bias-controlled multiplex PCR. In the authors' own workflow: Within the assay, amplification of reference gene primers was used to estimate how many nucleated cells each sample contained. To quantify the absolute abundance of each unique TCRbeta CDR3 rearrangement, sequence reads were collapsed and filtered. For each sample, productive Simpson clonality was calculated as the square root of Simpson's diversity index across productive rearrangements. TCRdb took over this immuneACCESS table, retaining in-frame rearrangements with V and J assigned. Such tables are incomplete; in checked studies, under half of the missing clones stem from an unresolved V gene, and the remainder is unexplained. The V and J calls and clone size come from that table; D and trimming were worked out from the DNA. The sample table holds 120,000 or so clones, of which around 76% were seen once. The ten biggest clones cover under 3% of the sample.

Whole blood was collected in K2EDTA tubes by collaborating institutions according to the institutions' own protocols. For TCRbeta analysis, collaborator samples were shipped as frozen whole blood, as isolated PBMCs, or as DNA extracted from either sample type. The data originate from a study of blood T cell repertoires in COVID-19 (dated by TCRdb to about 2020). A note on the overall study: Collaborator samples came from the United States, Italy and Spain and covered acute and convalescent phases of COVID-19. Samples were obtained from the ongoing ImmuneRACE study (first 160 participants) and from 1,254 subjects provided by 6 global collaborators. The prospective study material was composed of cDNA or gDNA derived from T cells, B-cell-depleted T cells, or PBMCs. The sample metadata nearly always contained a de-identified subject ID, COVID-19 status, age in years and sex. Where HLA class I and class II types were available, the types were taken from metadata supplied by the sample provider, not from assay-based typing. The dataset comprised deeply sampled blood TCRbeta repertoires from subjects exposed to, actively infected with, or recovered from COVID-19. A freely available public database, intended as a resource for researchers studying the immune response to SARS-CoV-2, is where the repertoires were released.

Overall study outcomes, separate from this receptor: The amount of clinical and demographic metadata varied by source and participant and was provided uncurated.

The sequenced sample consisted of peripheral blood. The origin of this receptor is a man between 70 and 80 years old with acute or convalescent COVID-19. Recombination linked TRBV29-1 to TRBJ1-2, with 9 central nucleotides matching TRBD1. The CDR3 in this case is CSVGRGGTGYGYTF. The bases read TGCAGCGTTGGAAGGGGCGGGACAGGGTATGGCTACACCTTC.